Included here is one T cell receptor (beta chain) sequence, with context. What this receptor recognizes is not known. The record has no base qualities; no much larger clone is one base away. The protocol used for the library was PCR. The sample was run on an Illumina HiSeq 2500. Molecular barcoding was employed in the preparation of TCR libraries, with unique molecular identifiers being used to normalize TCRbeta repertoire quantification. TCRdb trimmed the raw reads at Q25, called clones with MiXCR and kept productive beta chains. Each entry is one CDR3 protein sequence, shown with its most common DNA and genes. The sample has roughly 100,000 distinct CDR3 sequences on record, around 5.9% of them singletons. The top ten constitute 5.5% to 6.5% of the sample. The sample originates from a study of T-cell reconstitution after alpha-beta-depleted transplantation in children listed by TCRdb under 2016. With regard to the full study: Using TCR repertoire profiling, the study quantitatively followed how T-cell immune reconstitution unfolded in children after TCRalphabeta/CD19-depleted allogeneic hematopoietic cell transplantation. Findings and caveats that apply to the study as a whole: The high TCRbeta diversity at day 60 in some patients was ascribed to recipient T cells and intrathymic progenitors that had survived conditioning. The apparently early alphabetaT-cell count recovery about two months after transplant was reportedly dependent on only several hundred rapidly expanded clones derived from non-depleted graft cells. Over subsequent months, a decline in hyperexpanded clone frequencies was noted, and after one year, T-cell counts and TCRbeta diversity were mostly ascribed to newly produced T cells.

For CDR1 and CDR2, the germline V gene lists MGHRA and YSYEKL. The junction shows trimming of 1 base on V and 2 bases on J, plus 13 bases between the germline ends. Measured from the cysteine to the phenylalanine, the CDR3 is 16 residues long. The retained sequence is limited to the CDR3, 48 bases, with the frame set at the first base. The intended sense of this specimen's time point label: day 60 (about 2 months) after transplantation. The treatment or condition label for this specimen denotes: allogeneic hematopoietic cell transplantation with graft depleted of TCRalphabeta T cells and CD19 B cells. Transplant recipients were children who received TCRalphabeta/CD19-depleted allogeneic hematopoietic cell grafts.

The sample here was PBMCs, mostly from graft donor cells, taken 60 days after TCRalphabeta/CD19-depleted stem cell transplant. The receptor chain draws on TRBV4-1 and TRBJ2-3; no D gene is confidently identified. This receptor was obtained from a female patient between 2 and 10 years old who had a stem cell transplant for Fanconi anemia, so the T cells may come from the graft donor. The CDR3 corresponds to CASSQVPDFHTDTQYF. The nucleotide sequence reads TGCGCCAGCAGCCAAGTCCCCGACTTTCACACAGATACGCAGTATTTT.